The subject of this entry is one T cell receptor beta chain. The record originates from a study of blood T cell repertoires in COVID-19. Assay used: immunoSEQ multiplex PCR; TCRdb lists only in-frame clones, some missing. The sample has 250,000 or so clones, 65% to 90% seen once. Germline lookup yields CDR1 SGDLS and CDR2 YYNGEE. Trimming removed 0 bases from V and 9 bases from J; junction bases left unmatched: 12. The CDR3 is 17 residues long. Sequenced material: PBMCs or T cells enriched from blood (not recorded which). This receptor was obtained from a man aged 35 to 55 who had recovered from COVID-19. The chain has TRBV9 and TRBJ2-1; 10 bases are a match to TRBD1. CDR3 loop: CASSVGVRGTGESEQFF. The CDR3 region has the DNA TGTGCCAGCAGCGTAGGGGTACGAGGGACAGGGGAGAGTGAGCAGTTCTTC. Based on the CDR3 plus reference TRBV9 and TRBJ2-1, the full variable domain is DSGVTQTPKHLITATGQRVTLRCSPRSGDLSVYWYQQSLDQGLQFLIQYYNGEERAKGNILERFSAQQFPDLHSELNLSSLELGDSALYFCASSVGVRGTGESEQFFGPGTRLTVL.